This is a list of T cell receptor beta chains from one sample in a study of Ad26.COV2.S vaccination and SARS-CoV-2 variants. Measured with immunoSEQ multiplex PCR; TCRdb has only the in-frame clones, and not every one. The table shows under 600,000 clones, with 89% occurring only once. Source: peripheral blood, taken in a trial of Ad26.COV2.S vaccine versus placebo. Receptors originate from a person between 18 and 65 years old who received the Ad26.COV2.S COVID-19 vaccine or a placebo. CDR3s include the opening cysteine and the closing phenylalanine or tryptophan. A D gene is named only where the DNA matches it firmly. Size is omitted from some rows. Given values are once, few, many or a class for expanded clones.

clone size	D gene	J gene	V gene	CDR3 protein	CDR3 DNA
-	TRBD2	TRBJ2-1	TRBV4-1	CASSQAPGTSAYNEQFF	TGCGCCAGCAGCCAAGCCCCCGGGACTAGCGCCTACAATGAGCAGTTCTTC
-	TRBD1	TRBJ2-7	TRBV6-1	CASSEPGTGIDEQYF	TGTGCCAGCAGTGAACCAGGGACAGGCATCGACGAGCAGTACTTC
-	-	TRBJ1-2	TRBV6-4	CASSPGGNYGYTF	TGTGCCAGCAGCCCAGGCGGGAACTATGGCTACACCTTC
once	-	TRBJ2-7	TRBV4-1	CASSQDWLGASYEQYF	TGCGCCAGCAGCCAAGATTGGTTGGGCGCTTCCTACGAGCAGTACTTC
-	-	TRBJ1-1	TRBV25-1	CASSPSPNTEAFF	TGTGCCAGCAGTCCGTCACCGAACACTGAAGCTTTCTTT
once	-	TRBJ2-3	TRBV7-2	CASSLVVTDTQYF	TGTGCCAGCAGCTTAGTAGTTACAGATACGCAGTATTTT
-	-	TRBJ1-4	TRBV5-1	CASSLGGPATNEKLFF	TGCGCCAGCAGCTTGGGGGGGCCAGCAACTAATGAAAAACTGTTTTTT
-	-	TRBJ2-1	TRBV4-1	CASSGHSLSNEQFF	TGCGCCAGCAGCGGGCACTCCCTTTCGAATGAGCAGTTCTTC
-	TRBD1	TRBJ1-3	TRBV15	CATSRGQSHYFGNTIYF	TGTGCCACCAGCCGGGGACAGTCACATTACTTCGGAAACACCATATATTTT
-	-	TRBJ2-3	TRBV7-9	CASSSNLDTQYF	TGTGCCAGCAGCTCAAATTTGGATACGCAGTATTTT
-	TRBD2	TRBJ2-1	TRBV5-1	CASSLGASGRASDEQFF	TGCGCCAGCAGCTTGGGGGCTAGCGGGAGGGCCAGTGATGAGCAGTTCTTC
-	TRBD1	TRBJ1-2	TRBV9	CASSQKTGLGGYTF	TGTGCCAGCAGCCAAAAGACAGGGCTGGGTGGCTACACCTTC
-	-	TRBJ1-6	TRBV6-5	CAVSGPGSPLHF	TGTGCTGTGTCAGGGCCCGGGTCACCCCTCCACTTT
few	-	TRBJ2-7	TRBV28	CASRGSGVGYEQYF	TGTGCCAGCAGAGGGTCGGGGGTAGGTTACGAGCAGTACTTC
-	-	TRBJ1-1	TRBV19	CASSLGRLGTEAFF	TGTGCCAGTAGCTTGGGACGGTTGGGGACTGAAGCTTTCTTT
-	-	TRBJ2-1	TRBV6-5	CASTRRGGREQFF	TGTGCCAGCACCCGCCGAGGTGGCCGCGAGCAGTTCTTC
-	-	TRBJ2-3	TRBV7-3	CASSPFLDPQYF	TGTGCCAGCAGCCCCTTTCTAGATCCGCAGTATTTT
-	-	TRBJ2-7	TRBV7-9	CASSLTGEQYF	TGTGCCAGCAGCTTAACGGGCGAGCAGTACTTC
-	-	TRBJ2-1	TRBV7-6	CASSPFKGTGGHNEQFF	TGTGCCAGCAGCCCTTTTAAAGGGACCGGGGGGCACAATGAGCAGTTCTTC
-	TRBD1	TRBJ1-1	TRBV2	CASRLDRDAEAFF	TGTGCCAGCAGATTAGACAGGGATGCCGAAGCTTTCTTT
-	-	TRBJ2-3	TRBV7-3	CASSPLGSTDTQYF	TGTGCCAGCAGTCCCCTAGGATCCACAGATACGCAGTATTTT
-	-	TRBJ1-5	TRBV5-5	CASSWGLQGQPQHF	TGTGCCAGCAGCTGGGGCCTTCAGGGCCAGCCCCAGCATTTT
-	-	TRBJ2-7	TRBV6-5	CASSYSRQNYEQYF	TGTGCCAGCAGTTACAGCAGACAGAACTACGAGCAGTACTTC
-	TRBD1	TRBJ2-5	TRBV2	CASSRDRGEETQYF	TGTGCCAGCAGTCGGGACAGGGGTGAGGAGACCCAGTACTTC
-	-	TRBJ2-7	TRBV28	CASRTSYEQYF	TGTGCCAGCAGAACTTCCTACGAGCAGTACTTC
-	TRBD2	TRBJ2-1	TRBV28	CASRMARLAARAYNEQFF	TGTGCCAGCAGAATGGCGAGACTAGCCGCCCGGGCCTACAATGAGCAGTTCTTC
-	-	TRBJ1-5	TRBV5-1	CASGPLLRPSNQPQHF	TGCGCCAGCGGACCACTATTAAGGCCTAGCAATCAGCCCCAGCATTTT
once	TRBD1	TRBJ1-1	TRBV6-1	CASSDLDRENTEAFF	TGTGCCAGCAGTGACCTCGACAGGGAGAACACTGAAGCTTTCTTT
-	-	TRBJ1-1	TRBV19	CASSIPGAEAFF	TGTGCCAGTAGTATCCCAGGGGCGGAAGCTTTCTTT
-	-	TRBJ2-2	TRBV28	CASSFRSTLLNTGELFF	TGTGCCAGCAGTTTTCGGAGTACTCTCCTGAACACCGGGGAGCTGTTTTTT
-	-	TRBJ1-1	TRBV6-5	CASSSDRTKNTEAFF	TGTGCCAGCAGTTCGGACAGAACCAAGAACACTGAAGCTTTCTTT
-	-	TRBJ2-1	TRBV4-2	CASSQVWGAYNEQFF	TGTGCCAGCAGCCAAGTATGGGGGGCTTACAATGAGCAGTTCTTC
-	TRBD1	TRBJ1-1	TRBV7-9	CASSLVAGQGGIMNTEAFF	TGTGCCAGCAGCTTAGTAGCTGGACAGGGGGGAATAATGAACACTGAAGCTTTCTTT
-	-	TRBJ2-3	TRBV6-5	CASSKIPGRRTQYF	TGTGCCAGCAGTAAGATCCCGGGCAGGCGTACGCAGTATTTT
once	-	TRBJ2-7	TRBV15	CATSPLVEYEQYF	TGTGCCACCAGCCCGCTGGTCGAATACGAGCAGTACTTC
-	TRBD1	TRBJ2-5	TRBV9	CASSVRQGVQETQYF	TGTGCCAGCAGCGTCCGACAGGGGGTACAAGAGACCCAGTACTTC
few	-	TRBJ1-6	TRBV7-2	CATHNGLDNSPLHF	TGTGCCACACACAACGGGCTCGATAATTCACCCCTCCACTTT
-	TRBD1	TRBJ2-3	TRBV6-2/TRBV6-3	CASSDRRQGTRTDTQYF	TGTGCCAGCAGTGACCGTAGACAGGGGACGCGCACAGATACGCAGTATTTT
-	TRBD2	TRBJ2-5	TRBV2	CASSPGLAGTQETQYF	TGTGCCAGCAGTCCCGGACTAGCGGGGACCCAAGAGACCCAGTACTTC